This TCR beta chain was captured in a study of identical twins. The study, taken as a whole, reports: Fewer insertions marked abundant cord blood beta clonotypes; young adult naive trended weakly, memory not at all. Zero-insertion analyses might be partly confounded by invariant T cells like MAIT and iNKT.

The germline V gene encodes CDR1 SGHAT and CDR2 FQDESV (reference sequence). The CDR3 has 18 amino acids. V shed 4 bases and J 0 bases; nucleotides not matched to a gene: 9. This clonotype has only a few counts. Its antigen is currently unknown. TCRdb re-called the 5' RACE reads with MiXCR, one entry per CDR3 protein. The profile shows some 320,000 distinct CDR3 sequences, 10% to 15% of them singletons. In addition, the sample was reused for a study of yellow fever vaccine responses in identical twins. That paper adds: Twins reportedly appeared to share part of their vaccine T cell response while keeping part individual.

This sequence joins TRBV11-1 and TRBJ2-1, with TRBD2 matching 10 bases. The receptor was derived from a woman aged 18-30 years in good health. The sequenced sample consisted of CD8+ T cells sorted from blood. CDR3 nucleotide sequence: TGTGCCAGCAGCTCCCGGACTAGCGGCAGAAGCTCCTACAATGAGCAGTTCTTC. This translates into CASSSRTSGRSSYNEQFF. Full variable domain (rest looked up from reference TRBV11-1 and TRBJ2-1): EAEVAQSPRYKITEKSQAVAFWCDPISGHATLYWYRQILGQGPELLVQFQDESVVDDSQLPKDRFSAERLKGVDSTLKIQPAELGDSAMYLCASSSRTSGRSSYNEQFFGPGTRLTVL.